What follows is one T cell receptor beta chain and its context. Time point indicated: baseline pretreatment blood. Stated treatment: 15 Gy SBRT to primary tumor, nephrectomy 4 weeks later. The tumor was a clear cell renal cell carcinoma. Trimming stripped 2 bases from V and 0 bases from J, with 21 bases between. Per germline, CDR1 SGHDT and CDR2 YYEEEE. The CDR3 has 18 amino acids. The sample originates from a study of radiation and T cells in renal cell carcinoma. Sequenced by immunoSEQ multiplex PCR; TCRdb stores in-frame clones only, minus some. The sample gives about 140,000 clones, approximately 87% of which show up once; roughly 25% is in the top ten.

This sequence joins TRBV5-6 and TRBJ2-7, with D possibly being TRBD1 or TRBD2 (6 bases each). The sequence was collected from a woman aged 50 to 60 with renal cell carcinoma. Sequenced here: blood, sampled from a patient whose treatment included radiotherapy and nephrectomy. CDR3 loop: CASSLPGQITSLSYEQYF. The DNA for the CDR3 is TGTGCCAGCAGCTTACCGGGACAAATAACTAGCCTCTCCTACGAGCAGTACTTC.